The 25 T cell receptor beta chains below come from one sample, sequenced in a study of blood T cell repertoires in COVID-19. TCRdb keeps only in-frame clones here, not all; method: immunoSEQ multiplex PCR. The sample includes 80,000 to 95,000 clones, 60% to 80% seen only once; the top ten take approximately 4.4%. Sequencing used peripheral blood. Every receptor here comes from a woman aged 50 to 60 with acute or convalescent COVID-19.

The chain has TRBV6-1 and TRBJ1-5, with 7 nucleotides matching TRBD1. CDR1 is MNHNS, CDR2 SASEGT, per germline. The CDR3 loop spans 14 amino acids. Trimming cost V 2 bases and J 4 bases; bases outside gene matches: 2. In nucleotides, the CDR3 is TGTGCCAGCAGTGAATCAGGGGGGAATCAGCCCCAGCATTTT. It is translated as CASSESGGNQPQHF.

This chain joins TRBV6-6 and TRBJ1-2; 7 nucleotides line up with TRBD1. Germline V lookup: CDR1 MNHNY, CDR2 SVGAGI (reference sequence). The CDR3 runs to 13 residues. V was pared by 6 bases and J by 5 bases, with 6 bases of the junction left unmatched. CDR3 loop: CASRIGGRYGYTF. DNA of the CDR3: TGTGCCAGCAGGATAGGGGGCCGATATGGCTACACCTTC.

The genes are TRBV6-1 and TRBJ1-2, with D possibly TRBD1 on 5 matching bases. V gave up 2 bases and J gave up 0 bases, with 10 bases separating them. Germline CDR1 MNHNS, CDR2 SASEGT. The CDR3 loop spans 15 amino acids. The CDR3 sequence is CASSERGLANYGYTF. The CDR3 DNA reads TGTGCCAGCAGTGAACGGGGGTTAGCTAACTATGGCTACACCTTC.

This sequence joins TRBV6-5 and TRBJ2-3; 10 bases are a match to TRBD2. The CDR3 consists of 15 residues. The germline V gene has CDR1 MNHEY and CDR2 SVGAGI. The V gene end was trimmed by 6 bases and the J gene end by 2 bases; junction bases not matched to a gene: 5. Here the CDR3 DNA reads TGTGCCAGCAGCGTAGCGGGGGGAACCACAGATACGCAGTATTTT. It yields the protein CASSVAGGTTDTQYF.

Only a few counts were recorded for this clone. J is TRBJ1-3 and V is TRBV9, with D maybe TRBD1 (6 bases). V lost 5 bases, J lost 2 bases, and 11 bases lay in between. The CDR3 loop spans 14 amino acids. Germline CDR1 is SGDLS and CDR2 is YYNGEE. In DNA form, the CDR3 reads TGTGCCAGCAGTAAACAGGGTACTGGAAACACCATATATTTT. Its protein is CASSKQGTGNTIYF.

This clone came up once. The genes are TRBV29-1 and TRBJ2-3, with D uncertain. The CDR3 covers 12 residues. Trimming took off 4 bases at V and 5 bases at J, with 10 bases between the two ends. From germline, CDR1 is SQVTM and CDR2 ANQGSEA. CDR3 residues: CSVAGSGDTQYF. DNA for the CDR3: TGCAGCGTTGCCGGGTCGGGAGATACGCAGTATTTT.

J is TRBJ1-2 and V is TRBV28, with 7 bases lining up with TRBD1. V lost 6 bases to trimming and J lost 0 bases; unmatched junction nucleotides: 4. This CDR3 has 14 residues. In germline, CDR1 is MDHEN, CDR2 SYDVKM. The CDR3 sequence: CASRYTGANYGYTF. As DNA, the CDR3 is TGTGCCAGCAGATATACAGGGGCTAACTATGGCTACACCTTC.

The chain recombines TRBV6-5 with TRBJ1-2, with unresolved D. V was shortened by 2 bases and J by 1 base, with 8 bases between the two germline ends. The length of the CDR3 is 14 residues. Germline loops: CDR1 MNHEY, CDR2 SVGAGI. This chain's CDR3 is CASSYAQFNYGYTF. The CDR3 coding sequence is TGTGCCAGCAGTTACGCACAGTTTAACTATGGCTACACCTTC.

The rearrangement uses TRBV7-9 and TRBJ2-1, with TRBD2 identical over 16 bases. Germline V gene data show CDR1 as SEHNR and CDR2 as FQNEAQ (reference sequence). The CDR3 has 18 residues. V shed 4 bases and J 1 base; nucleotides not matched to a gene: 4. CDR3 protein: CASSSGTSGGASYNEQFF. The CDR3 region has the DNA TGTGCCAGCAGCTCGGGGACTAGCGGGGGGGCTTCCTACAATGAGCAGTTCTTC.

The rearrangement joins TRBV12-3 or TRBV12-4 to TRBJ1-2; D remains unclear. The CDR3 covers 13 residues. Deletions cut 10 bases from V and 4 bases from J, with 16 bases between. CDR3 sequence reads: CANSLDRGYGYTF. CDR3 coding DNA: TGTGCCAACTCGCTCGATCGGGGCTATGGCTACACCTTC.

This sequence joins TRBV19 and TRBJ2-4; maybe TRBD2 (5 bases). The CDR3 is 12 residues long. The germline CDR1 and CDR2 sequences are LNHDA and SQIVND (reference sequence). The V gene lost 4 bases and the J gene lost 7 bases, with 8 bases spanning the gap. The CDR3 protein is CASSTGSNIQYF. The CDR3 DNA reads TGTGCCAGTAGTACGGGAAGTAACATTCAGTACTTC. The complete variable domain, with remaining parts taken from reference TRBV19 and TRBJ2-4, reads DGGITQSPKYLFRKEGQNVTLSCEQNLNHDAMYWYRQDPGQGLRLIYYSQIVNDFQKGDIAEGYSVSREKKESFPLTVTSAQKNPTAFYLCASSTGSNIQYFGAGTRLSVL.

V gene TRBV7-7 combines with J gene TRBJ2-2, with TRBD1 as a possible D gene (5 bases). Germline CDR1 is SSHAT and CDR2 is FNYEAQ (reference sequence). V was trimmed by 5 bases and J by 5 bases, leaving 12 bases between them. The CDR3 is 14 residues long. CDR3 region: CASSPQTETGELFF. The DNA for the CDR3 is TGTGCCAGCAGCCCGCAGACAGAAACCGGGGAGCTGTTTTTT.

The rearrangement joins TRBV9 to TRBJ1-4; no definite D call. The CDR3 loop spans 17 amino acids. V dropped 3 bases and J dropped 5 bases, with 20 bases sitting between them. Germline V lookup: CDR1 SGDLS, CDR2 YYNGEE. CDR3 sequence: CASSGANKGRMNEKLFF. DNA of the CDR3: TGTGCCAGCAGCGGAGCGAACAAAGGGAGAATGAATGAAAAACTGTTTTTT.

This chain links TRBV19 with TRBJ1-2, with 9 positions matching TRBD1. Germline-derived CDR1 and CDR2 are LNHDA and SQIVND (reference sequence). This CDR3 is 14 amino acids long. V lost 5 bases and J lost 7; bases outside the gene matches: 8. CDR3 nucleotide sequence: TGTGCCAGTAGTCTAACCCGGGGACAGGGTGGCTACACCTTC. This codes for CASSLTRGQGGYTF.

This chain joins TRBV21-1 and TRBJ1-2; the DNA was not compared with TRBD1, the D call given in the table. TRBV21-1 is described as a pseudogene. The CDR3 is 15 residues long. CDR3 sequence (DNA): TGTGCCAGTTCGACAGGGGTGGTTGATAACTATGGCTACACCTTC. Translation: CASSTGVVDNYGYTF.

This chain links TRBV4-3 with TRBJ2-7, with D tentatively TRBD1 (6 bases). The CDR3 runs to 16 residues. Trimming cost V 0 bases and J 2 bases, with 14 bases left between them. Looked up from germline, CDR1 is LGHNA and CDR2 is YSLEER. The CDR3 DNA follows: TGCGCCAGCAGCCAAGACCACCGCGGACAGACCTACGAGCAGTACTTC. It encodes CASSQDHRGQTYEQYF.

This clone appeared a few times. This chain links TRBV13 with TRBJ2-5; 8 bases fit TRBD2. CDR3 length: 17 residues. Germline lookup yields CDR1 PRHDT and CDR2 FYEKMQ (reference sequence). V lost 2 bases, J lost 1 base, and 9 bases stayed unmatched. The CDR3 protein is CASSLFDTSGVQETQYF. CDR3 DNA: TGTGCCAGCAGCTTATTCGACACTAGCGGAGTCCAAGAGACCCAGTACTTC.

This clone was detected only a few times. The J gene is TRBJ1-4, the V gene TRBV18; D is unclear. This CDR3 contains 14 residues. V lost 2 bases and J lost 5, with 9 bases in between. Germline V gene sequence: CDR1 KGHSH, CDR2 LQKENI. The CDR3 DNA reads TGTGCCAGCTCACCAACAGCCCACAATGAAAAACTGTTTTTT. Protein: CASSPTAHNEKLFF.

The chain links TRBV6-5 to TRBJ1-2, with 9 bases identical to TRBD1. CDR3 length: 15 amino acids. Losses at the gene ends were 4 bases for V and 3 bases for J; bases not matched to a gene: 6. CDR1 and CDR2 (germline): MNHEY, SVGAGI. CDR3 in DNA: TGTGCCAGCAGTTCCCTGACAGGGGGAGACTATGGCTACACCTTC. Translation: CASSSLTGGDYGYTF.

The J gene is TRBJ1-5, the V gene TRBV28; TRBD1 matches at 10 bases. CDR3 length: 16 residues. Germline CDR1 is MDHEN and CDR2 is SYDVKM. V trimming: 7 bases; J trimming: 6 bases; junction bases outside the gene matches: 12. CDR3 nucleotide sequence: TGTGCCAGCACCCTGATACCGGGACAGGGGAGTCAGCCCCAGCATTTT. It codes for CASTLIPGQGSQPQHF.

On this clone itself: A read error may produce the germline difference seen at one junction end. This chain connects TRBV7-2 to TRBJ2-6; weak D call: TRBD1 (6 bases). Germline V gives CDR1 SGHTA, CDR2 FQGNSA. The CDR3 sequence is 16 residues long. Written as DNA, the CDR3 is TGTGCCAGCAGCTTACGTGGGGGCTCTGAGGCCAACGTCCTGACTTTC. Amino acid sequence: CASSLRGGSEANVLTF. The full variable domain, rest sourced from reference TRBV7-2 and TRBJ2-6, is GAGVSQSPSNKVTEKGKDVELRCDPISGHTALYWYRQSLGQGLEFLIYFQGNSAPDKSGLPSDRFSAERTGGSVSTLTIQRTQQEDSAVYLCASSLRGGSEANVLTFGAGSRLTVL.

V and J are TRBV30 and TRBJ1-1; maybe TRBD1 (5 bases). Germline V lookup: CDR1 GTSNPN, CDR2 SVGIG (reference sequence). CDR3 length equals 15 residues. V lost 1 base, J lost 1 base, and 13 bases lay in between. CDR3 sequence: CAWSDGGIGNTEAFF. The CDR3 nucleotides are TGTGCCTGGAGTGACGGGGGTATCGGGAACACTGAAGCTTTCTTT.

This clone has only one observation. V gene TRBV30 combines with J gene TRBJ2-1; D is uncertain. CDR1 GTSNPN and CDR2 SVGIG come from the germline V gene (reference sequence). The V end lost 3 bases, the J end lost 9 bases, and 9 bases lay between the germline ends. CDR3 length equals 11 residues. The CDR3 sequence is CAWSRVSEQFF. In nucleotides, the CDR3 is TGTGCCTGGAGCCGAGTGAGTGAGCAGTTCTTC.

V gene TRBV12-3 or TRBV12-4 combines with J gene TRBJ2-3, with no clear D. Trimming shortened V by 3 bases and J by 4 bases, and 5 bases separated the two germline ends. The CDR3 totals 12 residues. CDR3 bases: TGTGCCAGCAGTTTTACGGCAGATACGCAGTATTTT. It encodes CASSFTADTQYF.

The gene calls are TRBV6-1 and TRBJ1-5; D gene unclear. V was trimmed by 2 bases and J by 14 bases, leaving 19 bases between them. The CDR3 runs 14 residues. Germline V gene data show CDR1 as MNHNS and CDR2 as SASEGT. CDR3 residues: CASSELVSGKREHF. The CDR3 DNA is TGTGCCAGCAGTGAACTTGTTTCGGGGAAGAGGGAGCATTTT.